The next 10 T cell receptor beta chains were all read from a single sample in a study of T-cell reconstitution after alpha-beta-depleted transplantation in children. It was with unique molecular identifiers that the TCRbeta library was prepared. Using its own MiXCR run on the PCR reads, TCRdb lists one record per CDR3 protein. The data show 500,000 to 600,000 distinct CDR3 sequences, 15% to 20% seen once. Material: PBMCs from the stem cell graft donor, obtained from the stem cell graft. The receptors were sampled from a human donor who donated a stem cell graft to a child with acute lymphoblastic leukemia.

This sequence joins TRBV5-1 and TRBJ1-1; no clear D gene. The germline gives CDR1 SGHRS, CDR2 YFSETQ. V was trimmed by 4 bases and J by 6 bases, leaving 16 bases between them. This CDR3 is built from 14 residues. The CDR3 DNA follows: TGCGCCAGCAGCCACGGGCGGCGGCTCCCTGAAGCTTTCTTT. This sequence encodes CASSHGRRLPEAFF.

This clonotype was seen a handful of times. The chain uses TRBV7-9 and TRBJ2-1; 14 bases are shared with TRBD2. The V and J ends lost 5 bases and 7 bases, in that order; junction bases with no gene match: 7. This CDR3 has 16 residues. Germline V CDR1 and CDR2: SEHNR, FQNEAQ (reference sequence). CDR3 protein: CASSTRTSGGRNEQFF. The CDR3 nucleotides are TGTGCCAGCAGCACTCGGACTAGCGGGGGGAGGAATGAGCAGTTCTTC. Complete variable domain (other parts from reference TRBV7-9 and TRBJ2-1): DTGVSQNPRHKITKRGQNVTFRCDPISEHNRLYWYRQTLGQGPEFLTYFQNEAQLEKSRLLSDRFSAERPKGSFSTLEIQRTEQGDSAMYLCASSTRTSGGRNEQFFGPGTRLTVL.

V and J are TRBV12-5 and TRBJ2-1; no reliable D call. CDR3 length: 13 amino acids. The V gene lost 1 base and the J gene lost 3 bases, with 4 bases spanning the gap. Germline V gives CDR1 LGHNT, CDR2 FRNRAP. DNA of the CDR3: TGTGCTAGTGGTTTGGGGGACTACAATGAGCAGTTCTTC. It codes for CASGLGDYNEQFF.

This clonotype was detected a few times. The rearrangement links TRBV5-1 to TRBJ2-3; tentative D call: TRBD1 (6 bases). Per germline, CDR1 SGHRS and CDR2 YFSETQ. V shed 1 base and J shed 4 bases, with 16 bases lying between them. This CDR3 region has 16 residues. CDR3 sequence: CASSLRVAGESDTQYF. CDR3 bases: TGCGCCAGCAGCTTGAGAGTAGCAGGGGAGTCAGATACGCAGTATTTT.

This clonotype has only a few counts. This rearrangement joins TRBV5-6 to TRBJ2-5, with D possibly being TRBD1 (7 bases). V lost 0 bases, J lost 1 base, and 13 bases lay in between. Germline V gene lookup returns CDR1 SGHDT and CDR2 YYEEEE. This CDR3 has 16 amino acids. As DNA, the CDR3 is TGTGCCAGCAGCTTGGGAGGAGGGGGCAGCCAAGAGACCCAGTACTTC. This gives the protein CASSLGGGGSQETQYF. The full variable domain, its missing parts supplied by reference TRBV5-6 and TRBJ2-5, is DAGVTQSPTHLIKTRGQQVTLRCSPKSGHDTVSWYQQALGQGPQFIFQYYEEEERQRGNFPDRFSGHQFPNYSSELNVNALLLGDSALYLCASSLGGGGSQETQYFGPGTRLLVL.

The chain is built from TRBV5-1 and TRBJ2-7, with 9 nucleotides matching TRBD2. Germline V gene sequence: CDR1 SGHRS, CDR2 YFSETQ. This CDR3 has 16 amino acids. Losses at the gene ends were 2 bases for V and 7 bases for J; bases not matched to a gene: 13. The CDR3 bases are TGCGCCAGCAGCTTACTCGGTGGGCTAGCGGGAAAAGAGCAGTACTTC. This sequence encodes CASSLLGGLAGKEQYF.

The chain has TRBV10-3 and TRBJ1-1; 8 bases map to TRBD1. The V gene end was trimmed by 4 bases and the J gene end by 4 bases; junction bases not matched to a gene: 2. The CDR3 covers 13 residues. Germline CDR1 ENHRY, CDR2 SYGVKD. In DNA form, the CDR3 reads TGTGCCATCAGTGTCGGGACAGGCACTGAAGCTTTCTTT. This codes for CAISVGTGTEAFF.

The genes are TRBV11-2 and TRBJ2-5, with TRBD2 matching over 12 bases. Germline lookup yields CDR1 SGHAT and CDR2 FQNNGV. The J segment lost 4 bases and the V segment lost 5 bases, leaving 14 bases of the junction unmatched. This CDR3 is built from 18 residues. In nucleotides, the CDR3 is TGTGCCAGCAGCCCCCGCCCTTCTAGCGGGAGGGGGCGAGAGACCCAGTACTTC. Translated, it gives CASSPRPSSGRGRETQYF. The full variable domain, with the rest looked up from reference TRBV11-2 and TRBJ2-5, is EAGVAQSPRYKIIEKRQSVAFWCNPISGHATLYWYQQILGQGPKLLIQFQNNGVVDDSQLPKDRFSAERLKGVDSTLKIQPAKLEDSAVYLCASSPRPSSGRGRETQYFGPGTRLLVL.

This clonotype was observed a handful of times. The chain links TRBV6-2 or TRBV6-3 to TRBJ2-5; 12 positions agree with TRBD2. CDR3 length: 22 amino acids. Unmatched junction bases numbered 26, after V lost 4 bases and J lost 5 bases. The germline V gene encodes CDR1 MNHEY and CDR2 SVGEGT. In DNA form, the CDR3 reads TGTGCCAGCAGTTCCTCCCCCTATTTTGGGGAGTCTAGCGGGAGGGCATCGGAGACCCAGTACTTC. Amino acid sequence: CASSSSPYFGESSGRASETQYF.

This clonotype was detected only a few times. The chain links TRBV20-1 to TRBJ2-5, with a possible D match to TRBD2 (7 bases). Germline V lookup: CDR1 DFQATT, CDR2 SNEGSKA (reference sequence). The CDR3 sequence is 13 residues long. The CDR3 spells CSRNGGGRETQYF. DNA of the CDR3: TGCAGCCGAAATGGGGGGGGCCGAGAGACCCAGTACTTC.